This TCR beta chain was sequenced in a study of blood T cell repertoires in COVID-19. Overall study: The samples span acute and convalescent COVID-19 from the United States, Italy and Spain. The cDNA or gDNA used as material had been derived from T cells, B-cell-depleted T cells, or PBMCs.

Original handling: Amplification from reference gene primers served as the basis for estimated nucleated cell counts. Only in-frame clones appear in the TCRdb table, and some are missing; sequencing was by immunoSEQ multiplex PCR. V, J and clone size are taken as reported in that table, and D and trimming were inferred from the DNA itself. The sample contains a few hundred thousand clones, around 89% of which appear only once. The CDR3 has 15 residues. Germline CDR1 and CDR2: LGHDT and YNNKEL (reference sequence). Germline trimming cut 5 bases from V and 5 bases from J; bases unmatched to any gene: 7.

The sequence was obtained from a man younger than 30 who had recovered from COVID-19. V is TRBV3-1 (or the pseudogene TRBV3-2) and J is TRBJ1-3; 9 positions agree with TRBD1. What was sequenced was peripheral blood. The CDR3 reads CASSELGQGRNTIYF. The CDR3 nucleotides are TGTGCCAGCAGCGAATTGGGACAGGGTAGAAACACCATATATTTT.